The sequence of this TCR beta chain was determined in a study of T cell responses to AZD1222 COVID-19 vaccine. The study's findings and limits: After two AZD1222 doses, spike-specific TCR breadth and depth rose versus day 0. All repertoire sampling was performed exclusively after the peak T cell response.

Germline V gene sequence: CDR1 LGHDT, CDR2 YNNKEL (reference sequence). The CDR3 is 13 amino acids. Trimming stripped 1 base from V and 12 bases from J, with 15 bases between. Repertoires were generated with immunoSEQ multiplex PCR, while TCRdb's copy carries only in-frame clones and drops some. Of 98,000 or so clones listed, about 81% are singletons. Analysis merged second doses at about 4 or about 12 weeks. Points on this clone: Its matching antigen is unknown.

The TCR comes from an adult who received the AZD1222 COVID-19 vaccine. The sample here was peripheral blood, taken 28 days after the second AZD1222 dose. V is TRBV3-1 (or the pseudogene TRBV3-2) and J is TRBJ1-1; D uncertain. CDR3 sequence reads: CASSQVSEGRSFF. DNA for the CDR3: TGTGCCAGCAGCCAAGTTTCAGAAGGGCGATCTTTCTTT.